The 8 T cell receptor beta chains below were found in one sample sequenced in a study of shared clonotypes between healthy human individuals. Sequenced by immunoSEQ multiplex PCR; TCRdb stores in-frame clones only, minus some. There are over 95,000 clones in the sample; roughly 45% occur only once, and about 15% lies in the top ten. The sample comprised PBMCs. These receptors all stem from a woman aged 40 to 50 in good health. Some clones in this sample may be carry-over from other donors' samples.

The J gene is TRBJ2-7, the V gene TRBV7-8; D gene uncertain. Germline values: CDR1 SGHVS, CDR2 FQNEAQ. V was cut by 3 bases and J by 4 bases, with 10 bases left in between. CDR3 length: 13 amino acids. The CDR3, as DNA: TGTGCCAGCAGCTTCCCCGCGACTTACGAGCAGTACTTC. It translates to CASSFPATYEQYF.

The chain combines TRBV4-3 with TRBJ1-3, with D unresolved. The CDR3 is 15 amino acids. The V end was cut by 1 base, the J end by 0 bases, with 7 bases between. The germline V gene encodes CDR1 LGHNA and CDR2 YSLEER. The CDR3 bases are TGCGCCAGCAGCCAAGGAATAATCTCTGGAAACACCATATATTTT. Translated, it gives CASSQGIISGNTIYF.

This clone is categorized as medium-sized. The V call is TRBV30, the J call TRBJ1-2, with D possibly being TRBD1 (5 bases). The V and J ends lost 2 bases and 4 bases respectively, with 11 bases between them. CDR3 length: 13 residues. CDR1 is GTSNPN and CDR2 is SVGIG in the germline V gene (reference sequence). The CDR3, as DNA: TGTGCCTGGAGTTTGGGACGGATCTATGGCTACACCTTC. Protein sequence: CAWSLGRIYGYTF.

The chain uses TRBV7-9 and TRBJ2-7; perhaps TRBD1 as D (5 bases). Per germline, CDR1 SEHNR and CDR2 FQNEAQ (reference sequence). V lost 5 bases to trimming and J lost 5 bases, with 16 bases between them. The CDR3 contains 14 residues. CDR3 region: CASSKGFNLDEQYF. Written as DNA, the CDR3 is TGTGCCAGCAGCAAGGGGTTCAATCTCGACGAGCAGTACTTC. Full variable domain (rest looked up from reference TRBV7-9 and TRBJ2-7): DTGVSQNPRHKITKRGQNVTFRCDPISEHNRLYWYRQTLGQGPEFLTYFQNEAQLEKSRLLSDRFSAERPKGSFSTLEIQRTEQGDSAMYLCASSKGFNLDEQYFGPGTRLTVT.

The rearrangement links TRBV11-3 to TRBJ2-1; 10 bases align to TRBD2. CDR3 length equals 16 residues. After removal of 1 base from V and 3 bases from J, the junction contained 3 bases not matched to a gene. In germline, CDR1 is SGHNT, CDR2 YENEEA. CDR3 region: CASSLGGTSVYNEQFF. CDR3 DNA sequence: TGTGCCAGCAGCTTAGGCGGGACTAGCGTCTACAATGAGCAGTTCTTC. Together with reference TRBV11-3 and TRBJ2-1, the CDR3 gives the full variable domain: EAGVVQSPRYKIIEKKQPVAFWCNPISGHNTLYWYLQNLGQGPELLIRYENEEAVDDSQLPKDRFSAERLKGVDSTLKIQPAELGDSAVYLCASSLGGTSVYNEQFFGPGTRLTVL.

This clone was counted at least ten times. This CDR3 reads CATSEDSSSASKQFF. The CDR3 coding sequence is TGTGCCACCAGCGAAGATAGTTCTAGTGCCTCCAAGCAGTTCTTC. The V gene is TRBV15, the J gene TRBJ2-1; no firm D call. Germline-derived CDR1 and CDR2 are LNHNV and YYDKDF (reference sequence). Trimming stripped 5 bases from V and 11 bases from J, with 22 bases between. The CDR3 spans 15 residues.

The V call is TRBV15, the J call TRBJ2-2; D is perhaps TRBD2 (6 bases). The germline gives CDR1 LNHNV, CDR2 YYDKDF (reference sequence). Trimming stripped 1 base from V and 5 bases from J, with 11 bases between. The CDR3 contains 15 residues. The CDR3 here is CATSRGGEATGELFF. Written as DNA, the CDR3 is TGTGCCACCAGCAGAGGAGGGGAGGCAACCGGGGAGCTGTTTTTT.

This rearrangement joins TRBV27 to TRBJ1-6; D gene uncertain. The ends were cut back, 4 bases at V and 7 bases at J, with 11 bases in the middle. The CDR3 runs 14 residues. Germline V gene data show CDR1 as MNHEY and CDR2 as SMNVEV (reference sequence). The CDR3 region has the DNA TGTGCCAGCAGTTGGAGAGGTGACAATTCACCCCTCCACTTT. Protein: CASSWRGDNSPLHF.